The 22 T cell receptor beta chains reported below all come from one sample, sequenced in a study of shared clonotypes between healthy human individuals. Measured with immunoSEQ multiplex PCR; TCRdb has only the in-frame clones, and not every one. The sample has under 1,100,000 clones; 65% to 75% are singletons. Sequenced: memory CD4+ T cells sorted from blood. The subset was: CD45RA-negative fraction. The receptors were sampled from a young man in good health.

The chain couples TRBV5-1 to TRBJ2-2, with 9 positions matching TRBD2. The CDR3 is made up of 15 amino acids. Per the germline V gene, CDR1 is SGHRS and CDR2 is YFSETQ. V dropped 0 bases and J dropped 6; count of bases not matched to a gene: 3. The CDR3 here is CASSLEVAGAGELFF. Written as DNA, the CDR3 is TGCGCCAGCAGCTTGGAAGTAGCGGGAGCCGGGGAGCTGTTTTTT.

The chain couples TRBV5-4 to TRBJ2-3; D unclear. This CDR3 has 14 amino acids. Germline V gene sequence: CDR1 SGHNT, CDR2 YYREEE (reference sequence). V lost 0 bases, J lost 4 bases, and 9 bases lay in between. The CDR3 loop reads CASSLGPYADTQYF. The CDR3 nucleotides read TGTGCCAGCAGCTTGGGGCCCTATGCAGATACGCAGTATTTT.

The genes are TRBV7-2 and TRBJ2-3, with TRBD2 matching 8 bases. CDR1 and CDR2 (germline): SGHTA, FQGNSA. The CDR3 contains 14 residues. V lost 4 bases to trimming and J lost 5 bases; unmatched junction nucleotides: 5. This CDR3 is CASSSGLAKDTQYF. The CDR3 region has the DNA TGTGCCAGCAGCTCCGGACTAGCTAAAGATACGCAGTATTTT. The variable domain in full, completed from reference TRBV7-2 and TRBJ2-3, reads GAGVSQSPSNKVTEKGKDVELRCDPISGHTALYWYRQSLGQGLEFLIYFQGNSAPDKSGLPSDRFSAERTGGSVSTLTIQRTQQEDSAVYLCASSSGLAKDTQYFGPGTRLTVL.

V usage is TRBV7-9 and J usage is TRBJ1-6, with D possibly TRBD1 on 5 matching bases. The CDR3 length is 14 residues. Germline V gene data show CDR1 as SEHNR and CDR2 as FQNEAQ (reference sequence). The V end lost 1 base, the J end lost 13 bases, and 14 bases lay between the germline ends. The CDR3 coding sequence is TGTGCCAGCAGCTTAGATGGGACCATAGGCCCCCTCCACTTT. Translation: CASSLDGTIGPLHF.

This rearrangement joins TRBV28 to TRBJ1-2; no firm D call. The V end was cut by 7 bases, the J end by 2 bases, with 11 bases between. Germline loops: CDR1 MDHEN, CDR2 SYDVKM. The CDR3 extends over 13 amino acids. In DNA form, the CDR3 reads TGTGCCAGCACCGTTCAAGGGAACTATGGCTACACCTTC. It is translated as CASTVQGNYGYTF.

The rearrangement uses TRBV11-2 and TRBJ1-2; D gene unclear. The CDR3 covers 13 residues. The germline CDR1 and CDR2 sequences are SGHAT and FQNNGV. The germline V and J ends were trimmed by 6 bases and 5 bases, with 13 bases remaining between them. CDR3 DNA sequence: TGTGCCAGCAGTCGGTACGGGAATTATGGCTACACCTTC. Protein sequence: CASSRYGNYGYTF. The whole variable domain, filled in from reference TRBV11-2 and TRBJ1-2, reads EAGVAQSPRYKIIEKRQSVAFWCNPISGHATLYWYQQILGQGPKLLIQFQNNGVVDDSQLPKDRFSAERLKGVDSTLKIQPAKLEDSAVYLCASSRYGNYGYTFGSGTRLTVV.

This chain uses TRBV4-1 with TRBJ1-6, with D maybe TRBD1 (5 bases). The germline V and J ends were trimmed by 0 bases and 10 bases, with 13 bases remaining between them. This CDR3 has 15 amino acids. CDR1 is MGHRA, CDR2 YSYEKL, per germline. The CDR3 spells CASSQDGYGGSPLHF. CDR3 nucleotide sequence: TGCGCCAGCAGCCAAGATGGATACGGGGGGTCACCCCTCCACTTT.

This clone appeared a single time. The gene calls are TRBV5-6 and TRBJ1-6; 9 bases align to TRBD1. The CDR3 is made up of 15 amino acids. Per germline, CDR1 SGHDT and CDR2 YYEEEE. The V segment lost 0 bases and the J segment 9 bases; nucleotides outside the gene matches: 4. The CDR3 DNA reads as TGTGCCAGCAGCTTGGCCGGGACAGGGTTTTCACCCCTCCACTTT. This sequence encodes CASSLAGTGFSPLHF. The full variable domain, completed using reference TRBV5-6 and TRBJ1-6, is DAGVTQSPTHLIKTRGQQVTLRCSPKSGHDTVSWYQQALGQGPQFIFQYYEEEERQRGNFPDRFSGHQFPNYSSELNVNALLLGDSALYLCASSLAGTGFSPLHFGNGTRLTVT.

This clone was seen a single time. The chain couples TRBV4-1 to TRBJ2-3; D not certain. The CDR3 is made up of 16 amino acids. Germline loops: CDR1 MGHRA, CDR2 YSYEKL. Trimming left V 4 bases short and J 4 bases short, with 18 bases between. CDR3 bases: TGCGCCAGCAGCCCCCTTAGGGAACGTGTTGCAGATACGCAGTATTTT. This codes for CASSPLRERVADTQYF.

The sample holds a few counts of this clone. This chain uses TRBV9 with TRBJ2-3; D assignment may be TRBD1 or TRBD2 (6 bases each). This CDR3 contains 16 residues. Per germline, CDR1 SGDLS and CDR2 YYNGEE. Trimming pared 0 bases from V and 2 bases from J, leaving 13 bases between. Written as DNA, the CDR3 is TGTGCCAGCAGCGTAGCGGTGGGGGGCTCCACAGATACGCAGTATTTT. Translation: CASSVAVGGSTDTQYF.

This clone was counted between two and nine times. The V call is TRBV5-4, the J call TRBJ2-7; D might be TRBD2 (5 bases). This CDR3 is 13 amino acids long. V lost 6 bases to trimming and J lost 7 bases, with 17 bases between them. The V gene's germline CDR1 is SGHNT and CDR2 YYREEE (reference sequence). The CDR3, as DNA: TGTGCCAGCAACTTTCGATTGTCGGGGGAGCAGTACTTC. Translated: CASNFRLSGEQYF.

J is TRBJ2-2 and V is TRBV5-1, with 11 bases aligning to TRBD2. This CDR3 region has 15 residues. Trimming cost V 3 bases and J 6 bases; bases outside gene matches: 4. Germline V lookup: CDR1 SGHRS, CDR2 YFSETQ. CDR3 loop: CASSWGTSGSGELFF. The CDR3 coding sequence is TGCGCCAGCAGCTGGGGGACTAGCGGATCCGGGGAGCTGTTTTTT. The full variable domain, in which reference TRBV5-1 and TRBJ2-2 provide the parts outside the CDR3, is KAGVTQTPRYLIKTRGQQVTLSCSPISGHRSVSWYQQTPGQGLQFLFEYFSETQRNKGNFPGRFSGRQFSNSRSEMNVSTLELGDSALYLCASSWGTSGSGELFFGEGSRLTVL.

The chain has TRBV5-5 and TRBJ1-5; D is possibly TRBD1 (5 bases). Germline loops: CDR1 SGHKS, CDR2 YYEKEE (reference sequence). The CDR3 runs 15 residues. V was clipped by 2 bases and J by 9 bases, with 18 bases between them. CDR3 in DNA: TGTGCCAGCAGCTTCGAAGGAACAGAGGGACGGCCCCAGCATTTT. Translated: CASSFEGTEGRPQHF.

The CDR3 bases are TGTGCCAGCAGTGACTCGCAAGCGGGAGTATCAGATACGCAGTATTTT. Its translation: CASSDSQAGVSDTQYF. The chain recombines TRBV6-4 with TRBJ2-3; the match to TRBD2 covers 8 bases. CDR1 and CDR2 (germline): MRHNA, SNTAGT. Unmatched junction bases numbered 6, after V lost 0 bases and J lost 4 bases. The CDR3 runs to 16 residues.

This chain uses TRBV6-1 with TRBJ2-5, with D possibly TRBD2 on 6 matching bases. The V gene's germline CDR1 is MNHNS and CDR2 SASEGT. V was shortened by 5 bases and J by 4 bases, with 14 bases between the two germline ends. The CDR3 contains 14 residues. CDR3 loop: CASSQGRKGETQYF. DNA of the CDR3: TGTGCCAGCAGTCAAGGGAGGAAGGGAGAGACCCAGTACTTC.

V usage is TRBV7-8 and J usage is TRBJ2-2, with a weak D call TRBD2 (6 bases). CDR3 length: 14 residues. Trimming took off 7 bases at V and 5 bases at J, with 14 bases between the two ends. The germline V gene has CDR1 SGHVS and CDR2 FQNEAQ. This chain's CDR3 is CASNRRGYTGELFF. For the CDR3, the DNA is TGTGCCAGCAACAGACGGGGGTATACCGGGGAGCTGTTTTTT. The variable domain in full, completed from reference TRBV7-8 and TRBJ2-2, reads GAGVSQSPRYKVAKRGQDVALRCDPISGHVSLFWYQQALGQGPEFLTYFQNEAQLDKSGLPSDRFFAERPEGSVSTLKIQRTQQEDSAVYLCASNRRGYTGELFFGEGSRLTVL.

The rearrangement joins TRBV28 to TRBJ2-5; maybe TRBD2 (5 bases). This CDR3 comprises 15 residues. CDR1 is MDHEN and CDR2 is SYDVKM in the germline V gene. V shed 5 bases and J shed 1 base, with 14 bases lying between them. CDR3 nucleotide sequence: TGTGCCAGCAGTGGACGAGGGAAGAGCCAAGAGACCCAGTACTTC. This codes for CASSGRGKSQETQYF.

Regarding this clone: Different DNA sequences within this sample yield the same CDR3. The CDR3 region is CASSLNQPQHF. As DNA, the CDR3 is TGTGCCAGCAGCCTAAATCAGCCCCAGCATTTT. The rearrangement joins TRBV28 to TRBJ1-5, with D hard to call. There are 11 residues in the CDR3. Germline V gene lookup returns CDR1 MDHEN and CDR2 SYDVKM. Trimming stripped 6 bases from V and 4 bases from J, with 4 bases between. Full variable domain (rest looked up from reference TRBV28 and TRBJ1-5): DVKVTQSSRYLVKRTGEKVFLECVQDMDHENMFWYRQDPGLGLRLIYFSYDVKMKEKGDIPEGYSVSREKKERFSLILESASTNQTSMYLCASSLNQPQHFGDGTRLSIL.

The chain has TRBV5-1 and TRBJ1-1; the D gene is possibly TRBD1 (5 bases). The V gene's germline CDR1 is SGHRS and CDR2 YFSETQ. The CDR3 is 12 amino acids. The V and J ends lost 2 bases and 13 bases respectively, with 15 bases between them. This CDR3 reads CASSFRDDFVFF. The DNA for the CDR3 is TGCGCCAGCAGCTTCCGGGACGACTTTGTTTTCTTT.

The chain has TRBV28 and TRBJ2-3; D might be TRBD2 (6 bases). The germline V and J ends were trimmed by 5 bases and 0 bases, with 15 bases remaining between them. The CDR3 sequence is 16 residues long. Per the germline V gene, CDR1 is MDHEN and CDR2 is SYDVKM. The CDR3 here is CASSPLGGASTDTQYF. The CDR3 DNA sequence: TGTGCCAGCAGTCCGCTGGGCGGGGCCAGCACAGATACGCAGTATTTT. Full variable domain (missing parts from reference TRBV28 and TRBJ2-3): DVKVTQSSRYLVKRTGEKVFLECVQDMDHENMFWYRQDPGLGLRLIYFSYDVKMKEKGDIPEGYSVSREKKERFSLILESASTNQTSMYLCASSPLGGASTDTQYFGPGTRLTVL.

CDR3 region: CSVEGSGGPTDTQYF. The CDR3 DNA follows: TGCAGCGTTGAAGGGTCAGGGGGTCCCACAGATACGCAGTATTTT. This chain joins TRBV29-1 and TRBJ2-3; 7 bases match TRBD1. The CDR3 runs 15 residues. CDR1 is SQVTM, CDR2 ANQGSEA, per germline. Losses at the gene ends were 1 base for V and 2 bases for J; bases not matched to a gene: 6.

Only a few counts were recorded for this clone. Other nucleotide sequences from this sample produce the same CDR3. The chain carries TRBV28 and TRBJ1-1; D gene ambiguous. Trimming left V 6 bases short and J 4 bases short, with 6 bases between. CDR1 MDHEN and CDR2 SYDVKM come from the germline V gene. CDR3 length: 11 amino acids. The chain's CDR3 is CASRGGTEAFF. The CDR3 DNA sequence: TGTGCCAGCAGGGGCGGCACTGAAGCTTTCTTT.